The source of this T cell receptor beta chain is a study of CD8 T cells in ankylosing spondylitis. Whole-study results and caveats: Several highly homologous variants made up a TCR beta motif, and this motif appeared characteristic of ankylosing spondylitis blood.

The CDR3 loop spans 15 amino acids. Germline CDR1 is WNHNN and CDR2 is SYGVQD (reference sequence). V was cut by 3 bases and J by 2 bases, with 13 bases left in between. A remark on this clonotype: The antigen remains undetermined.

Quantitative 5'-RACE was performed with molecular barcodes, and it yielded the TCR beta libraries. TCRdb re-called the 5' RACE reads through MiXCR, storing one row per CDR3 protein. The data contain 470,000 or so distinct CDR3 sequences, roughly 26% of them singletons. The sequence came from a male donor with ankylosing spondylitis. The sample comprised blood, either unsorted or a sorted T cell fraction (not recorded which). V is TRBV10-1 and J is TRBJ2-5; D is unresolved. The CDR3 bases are TGCGCCAGCAGTGAAAGTGGTAGTGTACAAGAGACCCAGTACTTC. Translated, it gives CASSESGSVQETQYF.